Listed below are T cell receptor beta chains from one sample, sequenced in a study of CD8+ T cells in alopecia areata. Assay used: immunoSEQ multiplex PCR; TCRdb lists only in-frame clones, some missing. Among roughly 120,000 clones listed, 58% were seen once. The sample consisted of CD8+ T cells sorted from blood, taken at week 4, from a patient treated with tofacitinib. The receptors shown here come from a human donor with alopecia areata. CDR3s include the opening cysteine and the closing phenylalanine or tryptophan. A D gene is named only where the DNA matches it firmly. The listing skips clone size in some rows; elsewhere it reads once, few, many or a size class.

TRBJ1-1	NA	NA	TRBV7-9	CASSFQQRENTEAFF
TRBJ1-1	few	NA	TRBV30	CAWSVMEGTEAFF
TRBJ2-4	NA	TRBD1	TRBV5-6	CASSLGAGTAKNIQYF
TRBJ2-7	NA	NA	TRBV6-5	CASSSGRTEQYF
TRBJ2-1	once	NA	TRBV12-5	CASGLWGVENEQFF
TRBJ1-1	few	TRBD1	TRBV29-1	CSVEEQGRGTEAFF
TRBJ2-7	NA	TRBD1	TRBV29-1	CSVVSGTGGYEQYF
TRBJ2-5	few	TRBD2	TRBV30	CAWTLAGGPDETQYF
TRBJ1-1	NA	NA	TRBV29-1	CSVGTVNTEAFF
TRBJ2-4	NA	NA	TRBV10-3	CAISEGQNIQYF
TRBJ2-7	NA	NA	TRBV14	CASSPERRREQYF
TRBJ2-7	NA	TRBD1	TRBV4-1	CASSQLLGQYEQYF
TRBJ2-3	NA	NA	TRBV27	CASSEFGTLSTDTQYF
TRBJ2-1	NA	NA	TRBV5-6	CASTWSRDNEQFF
TRBJ2-1	NA	TRBD1	TRBV11-2	CASSLERRTGAFNEQFF
TRBJ2-1	NA	NA	TRBV27	CASSLWGLDYNEQFF
TRBJ1-1	NA	NA	TRBV29-1	CSVDGAGMNTEAFF
TRBJ1-1	NA	NA	TRBV30	CAWSVSYLSNTEAFF
TRBJ1-2	NA	NA	TRBV25-1	CASSETDVPGYGYTF
TRBJ1-2	NA	TRBD1	TRBV30	CAWSVVQGAYGYTF
TRBJ2-1	NA	TRBD1	TRBV4-1	CASSHPDRYNEQFF
TRBJ2-7	NA	TRBD2	TRBV30	CAWTGLATSEQYF
TRBJ2-7	NA	NA	TRBV23-1	CASIPYEQYF
TRBJ1-6	few	NA	TRBV7-9	CASSTTAGGASPLHF
TRBJ2-1	NA	TRBD2	TRBV2	CASSESSGGYNEQFF
TRBJ1-6	NA	NA	TRBV7-8	CASSLTARLGSPLHF
TRBJ2-1	NA	TRBD2	TRBV19	CASIGRGAYNEQFF
TRBJ2-7	once	NA	TRBV27	CASSGDQGGGYEQYF
TRBJ2-4	NA	NA	TRBV27	CASLILLNIQYF
TRBJ1-2	NA	NA	TRBV5-6	CASSLLVTGYTF
TRBJ2-2	NA	TRBD2	TRBV29-1	CSVRGLAGNTGELFF
TRBJ2-2	NA	NA	TRBV30	CAWNYLNTGELFF
TRBJ1-1	once	NA	TRBV29-1	CSVEGAYGNTEAFF
TRBJ2-4	few	NA	TRBV15	CATSRAGDIQYF
TRBJ2-2	NA	TRBD1	TRBV29-1	CSVRTGGRVTGELFF
TRBJ1-1	NA	NA	TRBV30	CAVKAGNTEAFF
TRBJ2-3	NA	NA	TRBV11-2	CASSLLASTDTQYF
TRBJ2-3	NA	NA	TRBV7-3	CASSPLGTDTQYF
TRBJ2-5	NA	NA	TRBV7-9	CASSFDGETQYF
TRBJ1-5	few	TRBD1	TRBV7-9	CASSPGTGKNQPQHF
TRBJ1-4	NA	NA	TRBV7-9	CASSSRDGEKLFF
TRBJ2-1	few	NA	TRBV30	CAWSVIISGNEQFF
TRBJ1-1	NA	NA	TRBV5-5	CASSLDPGHTEAFF
TRBJ2-7	NA	TRBD1	TRBV6-5	CASYSGGGEQYF
TRBJ1-1	NA	NA	TRBV30	CAWSVFADTEAFF
TRBJ1-2	NA	NA	TRBV7-9	CASSIPARVAGGGYTF
TRBJ1-4	NA	TRBD1	TRBV5-6	CASSLQQGRGKLFF
TRBJ1-2	few	TRBD1	TRBV2	CASTSPAGTGSSNYGYTF
TRBJ2-7	once	NA	TRBV29-1	CSVEGGPYEQYF
TRBJ2-3	few	TRBD2	TRBV7-2	CASSFPAHGGGRTDTQYF
TRBJ2-5	few	NA	TRBV19	CASTPSGQQETQYF
TRBJ2-7	NA	NA	TRBV7-9	CASSGGQFSYEQYF
TRBJ1-5	few	NA	TRBV29-1	CSVEADDQPQHF
TRBJ2-5	NA	NA	TRBV13	CASSLRQGRETQYF
TRBJ1-1	NA	NA	TRBV30	CAWSGGRGTEAFF